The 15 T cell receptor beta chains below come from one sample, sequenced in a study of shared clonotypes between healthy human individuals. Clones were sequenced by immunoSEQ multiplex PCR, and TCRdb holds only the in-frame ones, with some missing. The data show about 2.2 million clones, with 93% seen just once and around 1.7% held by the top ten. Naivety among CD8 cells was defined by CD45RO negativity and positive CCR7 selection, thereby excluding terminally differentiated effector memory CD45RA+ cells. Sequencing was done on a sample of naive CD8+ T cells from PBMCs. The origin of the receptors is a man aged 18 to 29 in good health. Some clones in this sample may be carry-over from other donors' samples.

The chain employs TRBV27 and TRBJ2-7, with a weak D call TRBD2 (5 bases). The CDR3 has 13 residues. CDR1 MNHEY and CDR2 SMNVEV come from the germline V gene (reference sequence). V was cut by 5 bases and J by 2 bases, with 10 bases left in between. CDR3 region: CASSHGLTYEQYF. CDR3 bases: TGTGCCAGCAGTCACGGACTTACCTACGAGCAGTACTTC.

The CDR3 DNA reads as TGTGCCAGCAGTGATCAAGGGGTGAGCTCTGGAAACACCATATATTTT. It yields the protein CASSDQGVSSGNTIYF. The chain is built from TRBV6-1 and TRBJ1-3; D perhaps matches TRBD1 (5 bases). V dropped 3 bases and J dropped 0 bases, with 12 bases sitting between them. The CDR3 has 16 residues. CDR1 is MNHNS and CDR2 is SASEGT in the germline V gene.

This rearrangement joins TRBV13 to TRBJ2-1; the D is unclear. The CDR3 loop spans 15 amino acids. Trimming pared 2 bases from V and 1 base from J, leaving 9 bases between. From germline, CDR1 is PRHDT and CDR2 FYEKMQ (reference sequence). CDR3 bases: TGTGCCAGCAGCTTAAGCCCGTGGTCCTACAATGAGCAGTTCTTC. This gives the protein CASSLSPWSYNEQFF.

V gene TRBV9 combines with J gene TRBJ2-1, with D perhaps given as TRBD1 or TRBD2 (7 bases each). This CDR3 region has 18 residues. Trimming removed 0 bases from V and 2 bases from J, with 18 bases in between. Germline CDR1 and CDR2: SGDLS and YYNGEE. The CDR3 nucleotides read TGTGCCAGCAGCGTAGCCCAGGGGGGGAGGCATCCCTACAATGAGCAGTTCTTC. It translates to CASSVAQGGRHPYNEQFF.

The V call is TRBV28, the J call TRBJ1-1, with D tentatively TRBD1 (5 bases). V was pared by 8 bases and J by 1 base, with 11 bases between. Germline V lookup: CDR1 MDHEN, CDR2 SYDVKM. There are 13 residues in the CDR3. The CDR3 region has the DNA TGTGCCAGCTCGAATGGGGGGAACACTGAAGCTTTCTTT. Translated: CASSNGGNTEAFF.

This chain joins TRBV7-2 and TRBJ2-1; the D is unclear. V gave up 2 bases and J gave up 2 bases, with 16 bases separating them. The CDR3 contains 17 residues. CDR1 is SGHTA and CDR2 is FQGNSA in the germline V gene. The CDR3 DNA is TGTGCCAGCAGCTTACCACCCGGCGGAACAACCTACAATGAGCAGTTCTTC. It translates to CASSLPPGGTTYNEQFF.

The CDR3 DNA reads TGTGCCAGCAGCCAGCGTCGATACGAGCAGTACTTC. The encoded protein is CASSQRRYEQYF. The rearrangement links TRBV14 to TRBJ2-7; no definite D call. Trimming removed 3 bases at V and 4 bases at J, with 7 bases between. In germline, CDR1 is SGHDN, CDR2 FVKESK. This CDR3 comprises 12 residues.

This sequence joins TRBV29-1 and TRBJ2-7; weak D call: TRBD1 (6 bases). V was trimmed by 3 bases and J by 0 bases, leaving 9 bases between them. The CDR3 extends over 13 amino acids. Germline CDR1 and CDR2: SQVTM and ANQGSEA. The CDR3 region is CSVDRGNSYEQYF. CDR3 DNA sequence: TGCAGCGTTGACAGGGGAAACTCCTACGAGCAGTACTTC.

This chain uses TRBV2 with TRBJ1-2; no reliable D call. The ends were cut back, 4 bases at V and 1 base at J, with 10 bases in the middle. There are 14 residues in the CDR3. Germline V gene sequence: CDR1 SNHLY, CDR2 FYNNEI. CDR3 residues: CASSVSALNYGYTF. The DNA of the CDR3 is TGTGCCAGCAGTGTTTCGGCCCTTAACTATGGCTACACCTTC.

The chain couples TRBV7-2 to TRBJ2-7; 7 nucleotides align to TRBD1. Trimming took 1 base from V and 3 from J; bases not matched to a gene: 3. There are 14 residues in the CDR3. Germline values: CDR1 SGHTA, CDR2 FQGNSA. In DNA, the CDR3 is TGTGCCAGCAGCTTAGGGGACAGTTACTACGAGCAGTACTTC. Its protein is CASSLGDSYYEQYF.

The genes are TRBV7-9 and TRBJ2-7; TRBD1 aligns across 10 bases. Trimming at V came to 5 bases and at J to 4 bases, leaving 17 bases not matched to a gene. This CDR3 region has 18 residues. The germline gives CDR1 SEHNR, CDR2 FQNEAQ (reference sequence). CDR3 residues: CASSPRGGDRGAVYEQYF. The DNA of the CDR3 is TGTGCCAGCAGCCCTAGGGGTGGGGACAGGGGAGCAGTATACGAGCAGTACTTC.

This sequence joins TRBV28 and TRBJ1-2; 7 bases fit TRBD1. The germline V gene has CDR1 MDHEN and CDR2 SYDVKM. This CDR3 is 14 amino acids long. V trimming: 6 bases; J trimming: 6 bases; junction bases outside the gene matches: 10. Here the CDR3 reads CASRRPMTGNGYTF. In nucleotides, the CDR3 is TGTGCCAGCAGACGGCCGATGACAGGGAATGGCTACACCTTC.

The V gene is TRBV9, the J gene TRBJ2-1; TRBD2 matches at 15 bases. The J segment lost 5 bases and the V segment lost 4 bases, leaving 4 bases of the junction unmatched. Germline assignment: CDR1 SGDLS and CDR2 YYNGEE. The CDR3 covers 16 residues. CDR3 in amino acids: CASSNGLAGGNNEQFF. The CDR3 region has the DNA TGTGCCAGCAGCAACGGACTAGCGGGAGGGAACAATGAGCAGTTCTTC.

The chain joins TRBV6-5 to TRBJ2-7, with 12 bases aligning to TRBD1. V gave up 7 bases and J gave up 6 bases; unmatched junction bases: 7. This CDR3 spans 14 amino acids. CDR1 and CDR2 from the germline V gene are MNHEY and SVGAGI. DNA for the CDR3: TGTGCCAGCACCACCGGGACAGGGGGCTCCGAGCAGTACTTC. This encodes CASTTGTGGSEQYF.

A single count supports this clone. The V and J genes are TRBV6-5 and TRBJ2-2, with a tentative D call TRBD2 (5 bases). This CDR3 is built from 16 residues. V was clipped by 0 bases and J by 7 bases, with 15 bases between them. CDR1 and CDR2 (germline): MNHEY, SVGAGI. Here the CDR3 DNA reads TGTGCCAGCAGTTACTCTTCCGGGGTAGTAATCGGGGAGCTGTTTTTT. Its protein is CASSYSSGVVIGELFF.